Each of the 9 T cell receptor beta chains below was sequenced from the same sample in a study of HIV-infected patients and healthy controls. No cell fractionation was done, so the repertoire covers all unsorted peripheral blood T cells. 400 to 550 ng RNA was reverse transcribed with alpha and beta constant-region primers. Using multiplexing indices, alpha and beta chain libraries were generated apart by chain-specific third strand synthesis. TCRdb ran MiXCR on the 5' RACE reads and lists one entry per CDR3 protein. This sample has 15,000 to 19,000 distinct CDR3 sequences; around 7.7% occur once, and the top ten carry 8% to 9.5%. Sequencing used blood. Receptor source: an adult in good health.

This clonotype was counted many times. As DNA, the CDR3 is TGTGCCACCAGTGATCCCGGGGCTAGCGGGAGCTCGGTGTACAATGAGCAGTTCTTC. It is translated as CATSDPGASGSSVYNEQFF. The chain links TRBV24-1 to TRBJ2-1, with 10 bases identical to TRBD2. With V trimmed by 3 bases and J by 4 bases, 14 bases remained unmatched. This CDR3 comprises 19 residues. CDR1 and CDR2 from the germline V gene are KGHDR and SFDVKD.

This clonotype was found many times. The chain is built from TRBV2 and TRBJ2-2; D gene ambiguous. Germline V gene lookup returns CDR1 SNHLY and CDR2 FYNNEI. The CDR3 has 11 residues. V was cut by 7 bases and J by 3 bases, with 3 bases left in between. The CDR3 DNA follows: TGTGCCAGCACCGACACCGGGGAGCTGTTTTTT. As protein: CASTDTGELFF.

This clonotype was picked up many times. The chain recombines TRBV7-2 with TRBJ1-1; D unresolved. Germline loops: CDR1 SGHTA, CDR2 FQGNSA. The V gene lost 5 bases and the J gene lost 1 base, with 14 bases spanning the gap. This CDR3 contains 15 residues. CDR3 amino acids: CASSLQGLENTEAFF. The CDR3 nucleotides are TGTGCCAGCAGCCTACAAGGACTCGAGAACACTGAAGCTTTCTTT.

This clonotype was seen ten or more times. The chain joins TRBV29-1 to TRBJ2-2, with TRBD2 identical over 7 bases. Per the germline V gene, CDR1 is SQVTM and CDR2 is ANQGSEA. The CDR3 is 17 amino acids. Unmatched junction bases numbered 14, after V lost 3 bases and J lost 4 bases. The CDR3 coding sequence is TGCAGCGTTGAGGGGCACTTGGGAGGGATCCCCACCGGGGAGCTGTTTTTT. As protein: CSVEGHLGGIPTGELFF.

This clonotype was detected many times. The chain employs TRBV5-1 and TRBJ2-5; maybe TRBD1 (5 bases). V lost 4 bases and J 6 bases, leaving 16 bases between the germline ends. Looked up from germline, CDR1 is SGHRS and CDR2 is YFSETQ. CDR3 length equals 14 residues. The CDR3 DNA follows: TGCGCCAGCAGCCGTAGAAGGGGCAGCCAGACCCAGTACTTC. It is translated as CASSRRRGSQTQYF. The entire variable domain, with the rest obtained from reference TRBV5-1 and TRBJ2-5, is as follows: KAGVTQTPRYLIKTRGQQVTLSCSPISGHRSVSWYQQTPGQGLQFLFEYFSETQRNKGNFPGRFSGRQFSNSRSEMNVSTLELGDSALYLCASSRRRGSQTQYFGPGTRLLVL.

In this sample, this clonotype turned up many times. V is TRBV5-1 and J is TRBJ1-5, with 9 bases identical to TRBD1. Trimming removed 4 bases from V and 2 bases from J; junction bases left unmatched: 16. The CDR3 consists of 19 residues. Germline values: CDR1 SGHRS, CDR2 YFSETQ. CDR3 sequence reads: CASSPVPHSTGGGNQPQHF. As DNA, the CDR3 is TGCGCCAGCAGCCCGGTCCCCCATTCAACAGGGGGCGGCAATCAGCCCCAGCATTTT.

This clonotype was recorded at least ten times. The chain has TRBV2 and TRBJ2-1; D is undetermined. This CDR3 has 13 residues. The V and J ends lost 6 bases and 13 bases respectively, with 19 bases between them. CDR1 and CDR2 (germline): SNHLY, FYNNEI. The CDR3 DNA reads TGTGCCAGCAGGGGGTTGGCAACAACGTCTCAGTTCTTC. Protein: CASRGLATTSQFF. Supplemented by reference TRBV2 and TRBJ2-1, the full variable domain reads EPEVTQTPSHQVTQMGQEVILRCVPISNHLYFYWYRQILGQKVEFLVSFYNNEISEKSEIFDDQFSVERPDGSNFTLKIRSTKLEDSAMYFCASRGLATTSQFFGPGTRLTVL.

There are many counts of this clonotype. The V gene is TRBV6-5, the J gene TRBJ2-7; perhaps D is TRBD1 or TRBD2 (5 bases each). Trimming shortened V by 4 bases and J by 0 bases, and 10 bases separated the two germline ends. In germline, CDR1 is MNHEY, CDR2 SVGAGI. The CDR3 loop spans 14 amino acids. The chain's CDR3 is CASSLGPSSYEQYF. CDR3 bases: TGTGCCAGCAGTTTGGGACCTAGCTCCTACGAGCAGTACTTC.

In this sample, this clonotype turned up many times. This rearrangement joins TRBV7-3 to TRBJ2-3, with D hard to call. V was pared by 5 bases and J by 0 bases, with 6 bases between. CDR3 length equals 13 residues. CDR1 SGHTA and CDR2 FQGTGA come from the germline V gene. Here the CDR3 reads CASSPGSTDTQYF. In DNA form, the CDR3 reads TGTGCCAGCAGCCCTGGGAGCACAGATACGCAGTATTTT. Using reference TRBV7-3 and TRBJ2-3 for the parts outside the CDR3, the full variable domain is GAGVSQTPSNKVTEKGKYVELRCDPISGHTALYWYRQSLGQGPEFLIYFQGTGAADDSGLPNDRFFAVRPEGSVSTLKIQRTERGDSAVYLCASSPGSTDTQYFGPGTRLTVL.